The 5 T cell receptor beta chains listed next were all sequenced from one sample in a study of beta chain features in type 1 diabetes. Isolated RNA was reverse transcribed in full, so expressed TCRB transcripts were sequenced. The protocol was immunoSEQ multiplex PCR, while the TCRdb copy is restricted to in-frame clones and leaves out a portion. The sample carries 110,000 to 150,000 clones, around 7% recorded once. Sequencing was done on a sample of central memory CD4+ T cells from blood. The source is a woman aged 25 to 39 in good health.

This clone has just a few counts. The chain employs TRBV4-1 and TRBJ2-2, with 7 bases identical to TRBD2. The CDR3 runs to 16 residues. V shed 7 bases, J shed 5 bases, and the junction held 13 bases outside the gene matches. Germline lookup yields CDR1 MGHRA and CDR2 YSYEKL. CDR3 in DNA: TGCGCCAGCAATGGGATTACCGGGGGGATTACCGGGGAGCTGTTTTTT. Translation: CASNGITGGITGELFF.

Many counts were recorded for this clone. The chain couples TRBV16 to TRBJ2-3; D gene unclear. CDR1 KGHSY and CDR2 FQNENV come from the germline V gene. Between the trimmed V and J ends, which lost 1 base and 1 base, there was a span of 6 bases. The CDR3 consists of 14 residues. The CDR3 here is CASSQLRGTDTQYF. CDR3 in DNA: TGTGCCAGCAGCCAATTGCGCGGCACAGATACGCAGTATTTT.

This clone was recorded a few times. At one boundary the junction diverges from the germline segment, which might be a read error. The chain carries TRBV7-7 and TRBJ2-5; D possibly corresponds to TRBD1 (5 bases). This CDR3 spans 13 amino acids. CDR1 SSHAT and CDR2 FNYEAQ come from the germline V gene (reference sequence). This CDR3 is CASSPDSQETQYF. DNA for the CDR3: TGTGCTAGCAGCCCCGACAGCCAAGAGACCCAGTACTTC.

This clone was seen more than once but under ten times. V usage is TRBV4-2 and J usage is TRBJ1-2, with 9 bases identical to TRBD1. Germline V gene lookup returns CDR1 LGHNA and CDR2 YNFKEQ. V dropped 0 bases and J dropped 7; count of bases not matched to a gene: 6. There are 15 residues in the CDR3. CDR3 DNA: TGTGCCAGCAGCCAAGAGGAACAGGGGGCTTTTGGCTACACCTTC. Translated: CASSQEEQGAFGYTF.

This clone appeared a few times. The rearrangement links TRBV20-1 to TRBJ1-2; no firm D call. The CDR3 has 10 amino acids. Trimming removed 2 bases from V and 6 bases from J, with 4 bases in between. CDR1 and CDR2 (germline): DFQATT, SNEGSKA (reference sequence). CDR3 nucleotide sequence: TGCAGTGCTAGACATGATGGCTACACCTTC. Translation: CSARHDGYTF.